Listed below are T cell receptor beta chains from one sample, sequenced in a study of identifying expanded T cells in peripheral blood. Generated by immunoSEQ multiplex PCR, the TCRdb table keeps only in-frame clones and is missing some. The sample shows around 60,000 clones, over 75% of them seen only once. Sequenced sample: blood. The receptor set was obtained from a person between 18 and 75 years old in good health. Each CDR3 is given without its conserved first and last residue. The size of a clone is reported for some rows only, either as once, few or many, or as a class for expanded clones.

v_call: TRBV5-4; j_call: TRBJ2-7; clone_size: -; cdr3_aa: ASSWTANGRPREQY
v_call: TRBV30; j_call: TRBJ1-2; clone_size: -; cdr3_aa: AWRTGYGYT
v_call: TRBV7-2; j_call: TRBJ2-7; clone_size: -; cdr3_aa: ASSPPKLGGRMYEQY
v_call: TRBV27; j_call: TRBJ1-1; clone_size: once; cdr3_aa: ASSFRGLGTEAF
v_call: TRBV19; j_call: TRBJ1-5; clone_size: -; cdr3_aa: ASERLRGSGNQPQH
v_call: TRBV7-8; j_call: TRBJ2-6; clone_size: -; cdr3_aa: ASSLTGGAAGANVLT
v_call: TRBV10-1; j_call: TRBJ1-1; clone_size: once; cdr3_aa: ATQDQMNTEAF
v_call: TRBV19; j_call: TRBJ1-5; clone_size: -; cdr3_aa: ASIPTGVNQPQH
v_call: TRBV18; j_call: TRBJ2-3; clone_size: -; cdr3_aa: ASSPSSRDLSDTQY
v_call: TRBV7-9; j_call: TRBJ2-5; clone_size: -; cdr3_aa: ASIKGTQETQY
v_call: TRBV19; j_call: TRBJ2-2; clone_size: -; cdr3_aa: ASSKTNGNTGELF
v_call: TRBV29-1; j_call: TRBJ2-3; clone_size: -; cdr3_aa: SVRQGPDTQY
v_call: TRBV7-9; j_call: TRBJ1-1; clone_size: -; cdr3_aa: ASSLGAALEAF
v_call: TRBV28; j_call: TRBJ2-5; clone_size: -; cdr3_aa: ASSFRAGGTETQY
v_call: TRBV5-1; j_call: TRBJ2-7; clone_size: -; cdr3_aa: ASSRVTGNYEQY
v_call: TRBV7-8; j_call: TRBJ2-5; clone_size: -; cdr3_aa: ASSPSGWGSRETQY
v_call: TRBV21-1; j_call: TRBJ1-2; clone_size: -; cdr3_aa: ASSKQVGSPNYGYT
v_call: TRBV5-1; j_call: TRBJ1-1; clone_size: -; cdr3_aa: ASSLLTGGSSTEAF
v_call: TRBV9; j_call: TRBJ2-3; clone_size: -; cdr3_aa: ASSPDFGGRMSEDTQY